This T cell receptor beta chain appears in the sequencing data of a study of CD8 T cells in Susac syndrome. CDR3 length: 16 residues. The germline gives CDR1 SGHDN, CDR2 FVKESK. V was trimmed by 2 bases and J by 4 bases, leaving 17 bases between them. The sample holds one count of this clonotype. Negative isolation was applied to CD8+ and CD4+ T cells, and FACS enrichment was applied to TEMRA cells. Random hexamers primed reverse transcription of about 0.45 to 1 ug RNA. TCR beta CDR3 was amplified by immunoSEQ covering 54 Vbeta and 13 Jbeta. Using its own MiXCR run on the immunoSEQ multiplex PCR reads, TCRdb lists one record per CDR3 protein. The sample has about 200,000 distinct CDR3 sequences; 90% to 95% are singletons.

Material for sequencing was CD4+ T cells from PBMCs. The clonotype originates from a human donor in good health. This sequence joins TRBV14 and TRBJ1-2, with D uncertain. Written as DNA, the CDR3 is TGTGCCAGCAGCCAACGCTTCATAGCTGCCCCCTATGGCTACACCTTC. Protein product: CASSQRFIAAPYGYTF.